This T cell receptor (beta chain) was captured by sequencing in a study of OX40 agonist ivuxolimab in advanced cancers. Method: immunoSEQ multiplex PCR; TCRdb's copy keeps in-frame clones and lacks some. The sample carries roughly 93,000 clones, 84% recorded once. The sample in question was CD4+ or CD8+ T cells sorted from blood, obtained in a trial of the OX40 agonist ivuxolimab. The TCR originated in an adult with an advanced solid tumor such as melanoma, head and neck, liver or kidney cancer.

CDR3 amino acids: CASSLVPLSYNEQFF. CDR3 coding DNA: TGCGCCAGCAGCTTGGTTCCTCTTTCCTACAATGAGCAGTTCTTC. The chain couples TRBV5-1 to TRBJ2-1; D remains ambiguous. Germline CDR1 and CDR2: SGHRS and YFSETQ. Trimming shortened V by 0 bases and J by 1 base, and 8 bases separated the two germline ends. This CDR3 has 15 residues.